These 7 T cell receptor beta chains were sequenced from one sample in a study of blood T cell repertoires in COVID-19. Method: immunoSEQ multiplex PCR; TCRdb's copy keeps in-frame clones and lacks some. The table lists around 170,000 clones, around 84% of them singletons. Sequenced sample: PBMCs or T cells enriched from blood (not recorded which). The receptors derive from a woman between 50 and 59 years old who had recovered from COVID-19.

V and J are TRBV6-2 or TRBV6-3 and TRBJ1-1; D call uncertain. V was pared by 6 bases and J by 6 bases, with 11 bases between. The CDR3 runs 12 residues. CDR1 is MNHEY, CDR2 SVGEGT, per germline. The CDR3 loop reads CASSWSRAEAFF. CDR3 bases: TGTGCCAGCAGCTGGAGTCGCGCTGAAGCTTTCTTT.

The genes are TRBV19 and TRBJ1-1; 9 positions match TRBD1. CDR1 is LNHDA, CDR2 SQIVND, per germline (reference sequence). The CDR3 sequence is 15 residues long. J gave up 6 bases and V 0 bases, and 5 bases lay outside the gene matches. DNA of the CDR3: TGTGCCAGTAGTATAGAGGGGACAGGGATCGCTGAAGCTTTCTTT. It yields the protein CASSIEGTGIAEAFF.

This sequence joins TRBV11-3 and TRBJ1-1, with a tentative D call TRBD1 (5 bases). V lost 5 bases to trimming and J lost 1 base, with 8 bases between them. Germline CDR1 and CDR2: SGHNT and YENEEA. CDR3 length: 13 residues. In DNA, the CDR3 is TGTGCCAGCAGCCGCGGGGGGAACACTGAAGCTTTCTTT. This gives the protein CASSRGGNTEAFF.

This clone has a single count. J is TRBJ1-2 and V is TRBV28; TRBD1 matches at 10 bases. Germline trimming cut 3 bases from V and 4 bases from J; bases unmatched to any gene: 2. Germline CDR1 is MDHEN and CDR2 is SYDVKM. The CDR3 consists of 14 residues. CDR3 loop: CASSFGTGVYGYTF. For the CDR3, the DNA is TGTGCCAGCAGTTTTGGGACAGGGGTCTATGGCTACACCTTC.

This clone was found once. J is TRBJ1-5 and V is TRBV6-1; D gene unclear. V lost 3 bases, J lost 2 bases, and 8 bases lay in between. The CDR3 loop spans 14 amino acids. Germline CDR1 is MNHNS and CDR2 is SASEGT. The CDR3 protein is CASSDRRGNQPQHF. CDR3 in DNA: TGTGCCAGCAGTGACCGGCGGGGCAATCAGCCCCAGCATTTT.

This chain links TRBV3-1 (or the pseudogene TRBV3-2) with TRBJ1-5; D uncertain. Germline V gene lookup returns CDR1 LGHDT and CDR2 YNNKEL (reference sequence). The CDR3 contains 15 residues. Trimming pared 0 bases from V and 6 bases from J, leaving 12 bases between. CDR3 sequence (DNA): TGTGCCAGCAGCCAAGATCTTGGAGCGGCTCAGCCCCAGCATTTT. This translates into CASSQDLGAAQPQHF.

This chain uses TRBV19 with TRBJ2-2; D possibly corresponds to TRBD2 (6 bases). V lost 3 bases to trimming and J lost 0 bases, with 14 bases between them. CDR1 and CDR2 (germline): LNHDA, SQIVND (reference sequence). The CDR3 is 17 residues long. The CDR3 region has the DNA TGTGCCAGTAGTATCGGTAGCGGCCAGACGAACACCGGGGAGCTGTTTTTT. This translates into CASSIGSGQTNTGELFF. Based on the CDR3 plus reference TRBV19 and TRBJ2-2, the full variable domain is DGGITQSPKYLFRKEGQNVTLSCEQNLNHDAMYWYRQDPGQGLRLIYYSQIVNDFQKGDIAEGYSVSREKKESFPLTVTSAQKNPTAFYLCASSIGSGQTNTGELFFGEGSRLTVL.